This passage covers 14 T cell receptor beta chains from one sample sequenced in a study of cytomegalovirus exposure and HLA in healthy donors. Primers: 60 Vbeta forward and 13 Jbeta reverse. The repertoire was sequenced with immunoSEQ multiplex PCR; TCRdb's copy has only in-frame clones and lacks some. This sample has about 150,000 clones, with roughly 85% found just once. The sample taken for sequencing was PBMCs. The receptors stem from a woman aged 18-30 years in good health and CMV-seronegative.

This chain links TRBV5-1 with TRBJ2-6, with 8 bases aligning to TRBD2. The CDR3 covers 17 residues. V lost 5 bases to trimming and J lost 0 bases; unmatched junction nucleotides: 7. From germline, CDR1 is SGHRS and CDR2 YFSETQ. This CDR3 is CASSHAGGLSGANVLTF. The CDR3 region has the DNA TGCGCCAGCAGTCACGCGGGGGGACTCTCTGGGGCCAACGTCCTGACTTTC.

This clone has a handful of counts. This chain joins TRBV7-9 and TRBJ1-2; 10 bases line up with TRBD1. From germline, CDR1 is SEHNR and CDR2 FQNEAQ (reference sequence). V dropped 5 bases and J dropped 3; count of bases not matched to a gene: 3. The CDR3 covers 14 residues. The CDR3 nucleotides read TGTGCCAGCAGCACAGGACAGGGGGACTATGGCTACACCTTC. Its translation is CASSTGQGDYGYTF.

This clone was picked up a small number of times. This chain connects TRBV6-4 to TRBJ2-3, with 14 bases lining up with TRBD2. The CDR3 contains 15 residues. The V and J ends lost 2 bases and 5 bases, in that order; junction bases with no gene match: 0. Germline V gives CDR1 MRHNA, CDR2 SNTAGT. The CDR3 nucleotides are TGTGCCAGCAGTGACGGACTAGCGGGGGGAGATACGCAGTATTTT. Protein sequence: CASSDGLAGGDTQYF.

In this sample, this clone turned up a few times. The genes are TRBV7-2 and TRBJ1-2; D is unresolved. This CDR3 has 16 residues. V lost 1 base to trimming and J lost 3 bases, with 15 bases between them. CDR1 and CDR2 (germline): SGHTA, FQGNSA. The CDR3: CASSLEFSTQDYGYTF. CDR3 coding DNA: TGTGCCAGCAGCTTAGAATTCTCGACGCAGGACTATGGCTACACCTTC.

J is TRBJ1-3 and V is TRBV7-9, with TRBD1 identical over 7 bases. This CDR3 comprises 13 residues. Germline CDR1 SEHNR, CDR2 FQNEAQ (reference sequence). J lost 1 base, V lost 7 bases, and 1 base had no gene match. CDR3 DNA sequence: TGTGCCAGCATGACAGGGTCTGGAAACACCATATATTTT. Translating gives CASMTGSGNTIYF.

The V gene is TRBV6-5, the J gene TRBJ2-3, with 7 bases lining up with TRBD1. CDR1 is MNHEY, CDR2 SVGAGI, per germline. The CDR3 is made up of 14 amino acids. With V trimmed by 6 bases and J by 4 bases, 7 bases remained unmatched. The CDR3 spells CASSYNRGADTQYF. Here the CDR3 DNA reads TGTGCCAGCAGCTACAACAGGGGTGCAGATACGCAGTATTTT.

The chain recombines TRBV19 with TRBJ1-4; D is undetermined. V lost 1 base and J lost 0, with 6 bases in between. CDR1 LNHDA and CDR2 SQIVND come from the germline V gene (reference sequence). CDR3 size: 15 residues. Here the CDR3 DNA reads TGTGCCAGTAGTATAGGCGGATCAACTAATGAAAAACTGTTTTTT. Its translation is CASSIGGSTNEKLFF. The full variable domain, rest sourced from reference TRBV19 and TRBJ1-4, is DGGITQSPKYLFRKEGQNVTLSCEQNLNHDAMYWYRQDPGQGLRLIYYSQIVNDFQKGDIAEGYSVSREKKESFPLTVTSAQKNPTAFYLCASSIGGSTNEKLFFGSGTQLSVL.

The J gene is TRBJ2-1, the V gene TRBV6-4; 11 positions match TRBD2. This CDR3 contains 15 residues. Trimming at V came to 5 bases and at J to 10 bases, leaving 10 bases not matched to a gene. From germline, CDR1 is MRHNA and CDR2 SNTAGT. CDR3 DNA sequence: TGTGCCAGCAGTTTCGGGACTAGCGGCTCCGGGGAGCAGTTCTTC. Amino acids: CASSFGTSGSGEQFF.

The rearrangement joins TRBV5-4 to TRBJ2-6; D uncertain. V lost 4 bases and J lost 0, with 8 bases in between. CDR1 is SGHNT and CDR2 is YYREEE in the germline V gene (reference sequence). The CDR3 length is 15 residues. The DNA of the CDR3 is TGTGCCAGCAGCCCCCGGAGCTCTGGGGCCAACGTCCTGACTTTC. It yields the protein CASSPRSSGANVLTF.

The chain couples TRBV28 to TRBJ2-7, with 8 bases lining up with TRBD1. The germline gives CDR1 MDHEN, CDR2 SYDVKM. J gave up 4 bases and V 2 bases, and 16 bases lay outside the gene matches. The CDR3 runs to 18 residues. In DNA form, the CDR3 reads TGTGCCAGCAGTTTAAGCAGGGGGCAGGGGACAGTACTGTACGAGCAGTACTTC. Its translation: CASSLSRGQGTVLYEQYF.

CDR3 loop: CASSLGQGARETQYF. CDR3 bases: TGCGCCAGCAGCCTCGGACAGGGGGCGCGAGAGACCCAGTACTTC. The chain has TRBV5-1 and TRBJ2-5; 11 bases fit TRBD1. The germline gives CDR1 SGHRS, CDR2 YFSETQ. The CDR3 contains 15 residues. V was pared by 4 bases and J by 4 bases, with 6 bases of the junction left unmatched.

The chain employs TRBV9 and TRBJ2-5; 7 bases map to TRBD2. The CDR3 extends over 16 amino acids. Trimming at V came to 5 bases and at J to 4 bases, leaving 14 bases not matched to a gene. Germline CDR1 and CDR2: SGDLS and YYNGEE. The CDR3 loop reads CASSALGLVGGETQYF. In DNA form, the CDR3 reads TGTGCCAGCAGTGCCTTAGGACTAGTTGGAGGAGAGACCCAGTACTTC.

The CDR3 bases are TGTGCCAGCAGCCATTGGGGGACTAGCGGGCTTTACAATGAGCAGTTCTTC. Amino acid sequence: CASSHWGTSGLYNEQFF. The chain recombines TRBV7-9 with TRBJ2-1, with TRBD2 matching 12 bases. The V segment lost 5 bases and the J segment 4 bases; nucleotides outside the gene matches: 9. The CDR3 covers 17 residues. Per the germline V gene, CDR1 is SEHNR and CDR2 is FQNEAQ (reference sequence).

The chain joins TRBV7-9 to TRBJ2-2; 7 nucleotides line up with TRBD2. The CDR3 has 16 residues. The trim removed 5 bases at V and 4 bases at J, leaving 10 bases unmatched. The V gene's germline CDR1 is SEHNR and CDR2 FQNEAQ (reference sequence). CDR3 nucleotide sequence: TGTGCCAGCAGCCCCCTTACGGGGGGAGGCACCGGGGAGCTGTTTTTT. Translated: CASSPLTGGGTGELFF.